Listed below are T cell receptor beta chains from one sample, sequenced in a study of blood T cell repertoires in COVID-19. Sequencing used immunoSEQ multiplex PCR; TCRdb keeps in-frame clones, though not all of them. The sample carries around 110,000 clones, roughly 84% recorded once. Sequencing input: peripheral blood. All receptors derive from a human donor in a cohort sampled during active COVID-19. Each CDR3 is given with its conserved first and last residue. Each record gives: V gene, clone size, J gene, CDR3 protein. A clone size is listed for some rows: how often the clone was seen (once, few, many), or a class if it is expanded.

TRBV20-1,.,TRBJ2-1,CRPKNDNEQFF
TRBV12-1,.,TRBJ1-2,CASSVLDRENYGYTF
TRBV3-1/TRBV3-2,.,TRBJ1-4,CASSQGVWTRTNEKLFF
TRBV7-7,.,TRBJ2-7,CASSLGPGLAEIEQYF
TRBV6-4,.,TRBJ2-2,CASSDVASAGELFF
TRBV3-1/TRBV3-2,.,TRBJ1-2,CASSPGQGVNYGYTF
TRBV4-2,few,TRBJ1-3,CASSQDREDTIYF
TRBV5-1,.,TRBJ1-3,CASSLGQGDSGNTIYF
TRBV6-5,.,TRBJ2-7,CASSYELAGPAAEQYF
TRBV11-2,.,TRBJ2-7,CASNPGGTYEQYF
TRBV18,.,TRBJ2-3,CASSPIEDTQYF
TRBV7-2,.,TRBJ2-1,CASSLDRYEQFF
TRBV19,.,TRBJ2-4,CASSQGQLNIQYF
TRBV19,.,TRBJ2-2,CASSIGLAGGELFF
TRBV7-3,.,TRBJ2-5,CASSQGQGPWETQYF
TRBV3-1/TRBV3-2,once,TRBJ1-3,CASSRDRSLSGNTIYF
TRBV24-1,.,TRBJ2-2,CATSESWTGNTGELFF
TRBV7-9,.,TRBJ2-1,CASSLSSARVEQFF
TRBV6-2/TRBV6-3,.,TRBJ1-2,CASSGSGQGLFDGYTF
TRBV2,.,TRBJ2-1,CASRFGTGGNYNEQFF
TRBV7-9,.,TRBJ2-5,CASSFGTSGTQETQYF
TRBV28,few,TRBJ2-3,CASSLSFGLAESTDTQYF
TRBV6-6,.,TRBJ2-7,CASSSIGIFYEQYF
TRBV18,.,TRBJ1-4,CASSPFSVMNNEKLFF
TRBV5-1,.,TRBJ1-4,CASSLRTAATNEKLFF
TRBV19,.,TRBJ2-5,CASRSSSSGSETQYF
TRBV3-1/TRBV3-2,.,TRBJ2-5,CASSQELAERNQETQYF
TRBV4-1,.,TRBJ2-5,CASRASGSETQYF
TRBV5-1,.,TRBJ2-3,CASSLGLAGLSTDTQYF
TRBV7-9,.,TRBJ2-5,CASSLARQTETQYF
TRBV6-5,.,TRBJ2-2,CASRAPRGRTGELFF
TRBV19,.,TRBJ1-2,CASSPGGSPYGYTF
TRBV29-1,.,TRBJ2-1,CSVRLAAFSYNEQFF
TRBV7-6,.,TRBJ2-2,CASSLYTGITGELFF
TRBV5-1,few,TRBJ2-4,CASSLPGEAKNIQYF
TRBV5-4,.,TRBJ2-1,CASSLKVGAGGVDEQFF
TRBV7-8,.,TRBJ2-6,CASSFSQGTAGANVLTF
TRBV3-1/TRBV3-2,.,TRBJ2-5,CASACSQETQYF
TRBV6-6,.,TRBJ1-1,CASSSGRFTEAFF
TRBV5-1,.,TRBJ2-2,CASSGTSGTNTGELFF
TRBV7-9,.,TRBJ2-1,CASSSGLAVLNNEQFF
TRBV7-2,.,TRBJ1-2,CASSRSAGTGLEGLGYTF
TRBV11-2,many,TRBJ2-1,CASTPRGEGTSGSRYEQFF
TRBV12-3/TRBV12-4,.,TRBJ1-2,CASSLAHREGYTF
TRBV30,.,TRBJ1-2,CAWSYSGGNGYTF
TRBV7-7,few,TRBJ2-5,CASSLGRQVRGETQYF
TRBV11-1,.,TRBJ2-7,CASSPGLAVSSYEQYF
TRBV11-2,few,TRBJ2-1,CASSTRGYSYNEQFF
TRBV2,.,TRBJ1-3,CASSEPGARNTIYF
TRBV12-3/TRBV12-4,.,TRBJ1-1,CASSDRGGAFF
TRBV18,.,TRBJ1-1,CASSPKGTGEAFF
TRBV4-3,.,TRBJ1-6,CASSQVSSNSPLHF
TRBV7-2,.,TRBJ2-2,CASSLVKGAGELFF
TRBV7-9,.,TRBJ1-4,CASSPGQGNEKLFF
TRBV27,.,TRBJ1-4,CASSFSYRNEKLFF